A single sample gave rise to the 16 T cell receptor beta chains below, sequenced in a study of T cells in Graves' hyperthyroidism and ophthalmopathy. The source material, RNA transcripts, was used to amplify TCR beta CDR3 regions. Using the HTBI primer set, a first-round RT-PCR was run on the TCR CDR3. TCRdb processed the multiplex PCR reads anew with MiXCR; each CDR3 protein has one entry. The table lists fewer than 450,000 distinct CDR3 sequences, roughly 15% of them singletons. The sample taken for sequencing was blood. Receptors were obtained from a woman in her thirties with Graves' hyperthyroidism that later progressed to Graves' ophthalmopathy.

The chain couples TRBV20-1 to TRBJ2-7; D call uncertain. Germline-derived CDR1 and CDR2 are DFQATT and SNEGSKA (reference sequence). V was shortened by 4 bases and J by 1 base, with 17 bases between the two germline ends. This CDR3 has 15 residues. The CDR3 sequence is CSATALTGASYEQYF. CDR3 coding DNA: TGCAGTGCTACAGCCTTGACTGGCGCGTCCTACGAGCAGTACTTC.

This clonotype occurred a few times. The gene calls are TRBV29-1 and TRBJ2-7; TRBD1 matches 9 bases. This CDR3 has 12 amino acids. The germline V gene has CDR1 SQVTM and CDR2 ANQGSEA. V shed 4 bases and J 5 bases; nucleotides not matched to a gene: 3. The CDR3 DNA reads as TGCAGCGTTGCCACAGGGGGCCACGAGCAGTACTTC. Translation: CSVATGGHEQYF.

This clonotype was recorded many times. The rearrangement uses TRBV20-1 and TRBJ1-6; no clear D gene. CDR3 length: 14 residues. The germline gives CDR1 DFQATT, CDR2 SNEGSKA (reference sequence). V was clipped by 6 bases and J by 4 bases, with 13 bases between them. The CDR3 DNA follows: TGCAGTGCATCGGCCGGGAATTATAATTCACCCCTCCACTTT. Its protein is CSASAGNYNSPLHF.

At least ten counts were recorded for this clonotype. The gene calls are TRBV6-1 and TRBJ1-1, with unresolved D. In germline, CDR1 is MNHNS, CDR2 SASEGT. V dropped 3 bases and J dropped 14 bases, with 10 bases sitting between them. The CDR3 is 10 amino acids. In nucleotides, the CDR3 is TGTGCCAGCAGTGATTCGAACGGGTTCTTT. The encoded protein is CASSDSNGFF.

This clonotype was counted a few times. This chain links TRBV28 with TRBJ1-2, with D possibly matching TRBD1 (6 bases). The CDR3 spans 12 residues. The germline V gene has CDR1 MDHEN and CDR2 SYDVKM. Trimming cost V 3 bases and J 12 bases, with 14 bases left between them. The CDR3 spells CASSLGAVGNTF. CDR3 DNA sequence: TGTGCCAGCAGTTTGGGGGCCGTAGGGAACACCTTC.

This clonotype has ten or more counts. The V gene is TRBV12-3 or TRBV12-4, the J gene TRBJ2-5; TRBD1 is a possible D gene (6 bases). The CDR3 is made up of 12 amino acids. V lost 3 bases and J 4 bases, leaving 6 bases between the germline ends. CDR3 nucleotides: TGTGCCAGCAGTTTCAGGGGAGAGACCCAGTACTTC. Translating it yields CASSFRGETQYF.

There are a few counts of this clonotype. V and J are TRBV20-1 and TRBJ1-1; D is possibly TRBD1 (5 bases). This CDR3 has 14 residues. Between the trimmed V and J ends, which lost 2 bases and 4 bases, there was a span of 14 bases. CDR1 and CDR2 from the germline V gene are DFQATT and SNEGSKA (reference sequence). The CDR3 here is CSARPWGGTTEAFF. In DNA form, the CDR3 reads TGCAGTGCTAGACCGTGGGGGGGGACCACTGAAGCTTTCTTT.

The V gene is TRBV6-1, the J gene TRBJ1-4; 8 bases are shared with TRBD1. With 6 bases clipped from V and 0 bases from J, the junction kept 9 bases outside the gene matches. Looked up from germline, CDR1 is MNHNS and CDR2 is SASEGT. The CDR3 contains 17 residues. The CDR3 nucleotides read TGTGCCAGCAGAGTCGGACAGGGAAAGACAACTAATGAAAAACTGTTTTTT. This encodes CASRVGQGKTTNEKLFF.

Ten or more counts support this clonotype. This rearrangement joins TRBV15 to TRBJ2-1; TRBD2 matches at 10 bases. The CDR3 covers 17 residues. The ends lost 3 bases at V and 6 bases at J; junction bases unmatched: 11. Germline V lookup: CDR1 LNHNV, CDR2 YYDKDF (reference sequence). This CDR3 reads CATSSTASGRIGNEQFF. The CDR3 nucleotides read TGTGCCACCAGCAGTACTGCTAGCGGGAGAATAGGCAATGAGCAGTTCTTC.

This clonotype was picked up many times. The gene calls are TRBV6-1 and TRBJ2-1; 9 nucleotides align to TRBD2. Germline CDR1 MNHNS, CDR2 SASEGT. V was pared by 6 bases and J by 7 bases, with 10 bases of the junction left unmatched. The CDR3 length is 15 residues. The CDR3 loop reads CASSQAREGRNEQFF. The CDR3 coding sequence is TGTGCCAGCAGCCAGGCGCGGGAGGGTAGAAATGAGCAGTTCTTC.

This clonotype was seen at least ten times. The chain is built from TRBV18 and TRBJ1-2, with 8 bases fitting TRBD1. J was trimmed by 2 bases and V by 3 bases; bases with no gene match: 2. This CDR3 has 14 residues. The germline V gene encodes CDR1 KGHSH and CDR2 LQKENI. The CDR3 DNA follows: TGTGCCAGCTCACCTCGGGACAGGAACTATGGCTACACCTTC. Translated: CASSPRDRNYGYTF.

This clonotype was detected many times. The chain recombines TRBV7-8 with TRBJ2-7; D possibly corresponds to TRBD1 (5 bases). V lost 5 bases to trimming and J lost 5 bases, with 22 bases between them. The CDR3 runs to 16 residues. Germline V CDR1 and CDR2: SGHVS, FQNEAQ. In DNA form, the CDR3 reads TGTGCCAGCAGCCGGCGACGTGTGGGGCTTTTCGACGAGCAGTACTTC. Translating gives CASSRRRVGLFDEQYF.

This clonotype was observed many times. The V call is TRBV6-1, the J call TRBJ2-1; tentatively, D is TRBD1 (5 bases). Deletions cut 0 bases from V and 9 bases from J, with 9 bases between. Looked up from germline, CDR1 is MNHNS and CDR2 is SASEGT. The CDR3 covers 13 residues. CDR3 residues: CASSEAPDSEQFF. For the CDR3, the DNA is TGTGCCAGCAGTGAAGCACCCGACAGTGAGCAGTTCTTC.

The V gene is TRBV6-1, the J gene TRBJ1-3; maybe TRBD1 (5 bases). The V end lost 5 bases, the J end lost 4 bases, and 9 bases lay between the germline ends. Germline CDR1 reads MNHNS; CDR2 reads SASEGT. The CDR3 runs to 13 residues. The CDR3 nucleotides are TGTGCCAGCAGTTCGACAGTAGGAAACACCATATATTTT. Its translation is CASSSTVGNTIYF.

This clonotype was detected many times. The rearrangement links TRBV6-1 to TRBJ1-2, with D maybe TRBD1 (6 bases). The germline V gene encodes CDR1 MNHNS and CDR2 SASEGT. The CDR3 extends over 14 amino acids. Trimming took 6 bases from V and 8 from J, leaving 19 bases between them. The CDR3 loop is CASRDPEGGFGYTF. CDR3 nucleotides: TGTGCCAGCAGGGACCCCGAGGGGGGATTCGGCTACACCTTC.

The chain recombines TRBV6-2 or TRBV6-3 with TRBJ1-1; perhaps TRBD1 as D (5 bases). The germline gives CDR1 MNHEY, CDR2 SVGEGT. Trimming shortened V by 2 bases and J by 3 bases, and 7 bases separated the two germline ends. There are 13 residues in the CDR3. The CDR3 reads CASSYGGYTEAFF. Written as DNA, the CDR3 is TGTGCCAGCAGTTACGGGGGGTACACTGAAGCTTTCTTT.